The 18 T cell receptor beta chains presented below share a single source sample, sequenced in a study of shared clonotypes between healthy human individuals. TCRdb keeps only in-frame clones here, not all; method: immunoSEQ multiplex PCR. The data contain 2,500,000 or so clones, roughly 93% of them seen just once; the ten biggest clones take up 0.35% to 0.45%. Input material: naive CD4+ T cells from PBMCs. The subset is: CD45RA+ positively selected. The origin of the receptors is a man between 18 and 35 years old in good health. Some clones in this sample may be carry-over from other donors' samples.

In this sample, this clone turned up a few times. The genes are TRBV5-6 and TRBJ1-1, with a weak D call TRBD1 (6 bases). This CDR3 contains 16 residues. Germline V gene sequence: CDR1 SGHDT, CDR2 YYEEEE. Trimming shortened V by 2 bases and J by 5 bases, and 19 bases separated the two germline ends. As DNA, the CDR3 is TGTGCCAGCAGCTTCCGCGGGGGCATGGGATGGACTGAAGCTTTCTTT. Translated, it gives CASSFRGGMGWTEAFF.

V is TRBV5-4 and J is TRBJ2-3; 7 bases match TRBD1. The length of the CDR3 is 15 residues. Germline lookup yields CDR1 SGHNT and CDR2 YYREEE (reference sequence). Unmatched junction bases numbered 4, after V lost 0 bases and J lost 3 bases. The DNA of the CDR3 is TGTGCCAGCAGCTTGGACAGGGGAATGACAGATACGCAGTATTTT. It specifies CASSLDRGMTDTQYF.

The chain is built from TRBV7-8 and TRBJ2-1; 7 bases map to TRBD2. After removal of 1 base from V and 5 bases from J, the junction contained 2 bases not matched to a gene. The CDR3 totals 14 residues. CDR1 and CDR2 from the germline V gene are SGHVS and FQNEAQ. CDR3 nucleotide sequence: TGTGCCAGCAGCTTAGGGCTAGCGGACAATGAGCAGTTCTTC. Translated: CASSLGLADNEQFF.

The chain has TRBV19 and TRBJ2-6, with 7 bases lining up with TRBD2. CDR3 length equals 16 residues. The V segment lost 7 bases and the J segment 2 bases; nucleotides outside the gene matches: 8. The V gene's germline CDR1 is LNHDA and CDR2 SQIVND (reference sequence). The CDR3 loop reads CASIRDGGTGANVLTF. As DNA, the CDR3 is TGTGCCAGTATCAGGGACGGGGGGACTGGGGCCAACGTCCTGACTTTC.

The chain has TRBV7-9 and TRBJ2-3; no clear D. CDR3 length: 13 amino acids. CDR1 is SEHNR and CDR2 is FQNEAQ in the germline V gene (reference sequence). V lost 5 bases and J lost 9, with 15 bases in between. The CDR3 DNA reads TGTGCCAGCAGCCCGCATGGTTTGGTGACGCAGTATTTT. It is translated as CASSPHGLVTQYF.

The CDR3 loop is CAIMARGTYEQYF. The CDR3 coding sequence is TGTGCCATCATGGCAAGGGGGACTTACGAGCAGTACTTC. The gene calls are TRBV10-3 and TRBJ2-7, with D perhaps assigned TRBD1 or TRBD2 (6 bases each). V lost 7 bases to trimming and J lost 4 bases, with 14 bases between them. The CDR3 runs 13 residues. Germline CDR1 and CDR2: ENHRY and SYGVKD.

The chain couples TRBV30 to TRBJ1-3; 8 bases align to TRBD1. With 8 bases clipped from V and 0 bases from J, the junction kept 6 bases outside the gene matches. CDR3 size: 14 residues. Germline CDR1 is GTSNPN and CDR2 is SVGIG (reference sequence). DNA for the CDR3: TGTGCCGGTTCTCAGGGGGCCTCTGGAAACACCATATATTTT. Protein product: CAGSQGASGNTIYF. The whole variable domain, remainder taken from reference TRBV30 and TRBJ1-3, is SQTIHQWPATLVQPVGSPLSLECTVEGTSNPNLYWYRQAAGRGLQLLFYSVGIGQISSEVPQNLSASRPQDRQFILSSKKLLLSDSGFYLCAGSQGASGNTIYFGEGSWLTVV.

This clone was counted a single time. J is TRBJ2-5 and V is TRBV7-6; D unresolved. The germline V gene encodes CDR1 SGHVS and CDR2 FNYEAQ. V lost 5 bases and J lost 1, with 5 bases in between. CDR3 length: 12 amino acids. DNA of the CDR3: TGTGCCAGCAGCCGCCCCCAAGAGACCCAGTACTTC. It codes for CASSRPQETQYF.

The chain is built from TRBV30 and TRBJ2-5; D may correspond to TRBD1 or TRBD2 (5 bases each). The tail of the sequence fits TRBJ2-7 better, so the J call may be wrong. Germline CDR1 GTSNPN, CDR2 SVGIG (reference sequence). The CDR3 contains 13 residues. In DNA, the CDR3 is TGTGCCTGGGGGGACCCTAGTATCCCCGAGCAGTACTTC. It is translated as CAWGDPSIPEQYF.

V is TRBV5-4 and J is TRBJ1-5; D ambiguous. This CDR3 has 15 residues. V was pared by 4 bases and J by 4 bases, with 15 bases between. The V gene's germline CDR1 is SGHNT and CDR2 YYREEE (reference sequence). This CDR3 is CASSAGIQLNQPQHF. Here the CDR3 DNA reads TGTGCCAGCAGCGCGGGTATCCAGCTGAATCAGCCCCAGCATTTT.

The rearrangement links TRBV5-6 to TRBJ1-2, with TRBD1 matching 7 bases. J lost 7 bases, V lost 0 bases, and 6 bases had no gene match. CDR3 length: 14 amino acids. The V gene's germline CDR1 is SGHDT and CDR2 YYEEEE. Here the CDR3 DNA reads TGTGCCAGCAGCTTGGACAGGGGTATCGGTGGCTACACCTTC. Translating gives CASSLDRGIGGYTF.

The rearrangement joins TRBV19 to TRBJ2-3; the D is unclear. The CDR3 spans 15 residues. Germline V CDR1 and CDR2: LNHDA, SQIVND (reference sequence). Trimming removed 10 bases from V and 3 bases from J, with 20 bases in between. The CDR3, as DNA: TGTGCCACGGCTCGGATCAGAGGTATGACAGATACGCAGTATTTT. This codes for CATARIRGMTDTQYF.

The V call is TRBV11-2, the J call TRBJ2-3, with 10 nucleotides matching TRBD2. This CDR3 is 18 amino acids long. Germline CDR1 reads SGHAT; CDR2 reads FQNNGV. J was trimmed by 2 bases and V by 3 bases; bases with no gene match: 11. In DNA, the CDR3 is TGTGCCAGCAGCTTGCAAGGAAGCGGGAGGGCCAACACAGATACGCAGTATTTT. This gives the protein CASSLQGSGRANTDTQYF.

V and J are TRBV6-5 and TRBJ1-1; D unclear. Per germline, CDR1 MNHEY and CDR2 SVGAGI. CDR3 size: 16 residues. Trimming left V 0 bases short and J 1 base short, with 12 bases between. In nucleotides, the CDR3 is TGTGCCAGCAGTTACTCTGTAAGGACGGAGAACACTGAAGCTTTCTTT. Residues: CASSYSVRTENTEAFF.

In the case of this clone: The same CDR3 is also encoded by other DNA sequences in this sample. This rearrangement joins TRBV5-1 to TRBJ2-7; D possibly corresponds to TRBD2 (6 bases). This CDR3 contains 15 residues. Per the germline V gene, CDR1 is SGHRS and CDR2 is YFSETQ. Trimming pared 0 bases from V and 0 bases from J, leaving 10 bases between. The CDR3 nucleotides are TGCGCCAGCAGCTTGGTAGTAGCGGCCTCCTACGAGCAGTACTTC. Residues: CASSLVVAASYEQYF.

The rearrangement joins TRBV7-8 to TRBJ2-3; D possibly corresponds to TRBD2 (5 bases). CDR1 is SGHVS, CDR2 FQNEAQ, per germline. The CDR3 is 15 amino acids. V was shortened by 5 bases and J by 3 bases, with 15 bases between the two germline ends. In DNA, the CDR3 is TGTGCCAGCAGCCGGGGTGGTTTCTTTACAGATACGCAGTATTTT. Encoded protein: CASSRGGFFTDTQYF.

The chain combines TRBV7-2 with TRBJ1-5; 9 nucleotides match TRBD1. V shed 1 base, J shed 9 bases, and the junction held 13 bases outside the gene matches. Germline V CDR1 and CDR2: SGHTA, FQGNSA. This CDR3 contains 17 residues. CDR3 sequence (DNA): TGTGCCAGCAGCTTAGGTTCCCACAGGGGGCCTGCTCGGCCCCAGCATTTT. It specifies CASSLGSHRGPARPQHF.

This chain links TRBV25-1 with TRBJ2-5, with D uncertain. There are 11 residues in the CDR3. Germline CDR1 and CDR2: MGHDK and SYGVNS. The V and J ends lost 4 bases and 5 bases respectively, with 5 bases between them. CDR3 nucleotides: TGTGCCAGCAGTGCCGCCGAGACCCAGTACTTC. Translation: CASSAAETQYF.